One and the same sample provided the 10 T cell receptor beta chains below, sequenced in a study of immune cell composition in non-small cell lung cancer. Libraries were prepared by immunoSEQ multiplex PCR; TCRdb keeps only in-frame clonotypes and omits some of them. The table lists about 1,900 clones, 82% of them singletons, with approximately 9.4% in the top ten. The sample taken for sequencing was lung tumor tissue. All receptors come from a human donor with non-small cell lung cancer.

This rearrangement joins TRBV6-1 to TRBJ2-1, with D tentatively TRBD1 (6 bases). Germline-derived CDR1 and CDR2 are MNHNS and SASEGT. CDR3 length equals 15 residues. The V gene lost 6 bases and the J gene lost 3 bases, with 15 bases spanning the gap. For the CDR3, the DNA is TGTGCCAGCAGGGCCCGGGACAACCTCTACAATGAGCAGTTCTTC. Its translation is CASRARDNLYNEQFF.

The chain links TRBV28 to TRBJ1-4, with D perhaps matching TRBD1 (6 bases). This CDR3 comprises 16 residues. Germline values: CDR1 MDHEN, CDR2 SYDVKM. V was clipped by 3 bases and J by 8 bases, with 19 bases between them. The CDR3 spells CASSLVGGAQGEKLFF. The CDR3 DNA follows: TGTGCCAGCAGTTTGGTTGGGGGGGCGCAGGGCGAAAAACTGTTTTTT.

This clone came up a few times. The rearrangement links TRBV5-4 to TRBJ2-7, with D perhaps matching TRBD1 (5 bases). CDR1 and CDR2 from the germline V gene are SGHNT and YYREEE (reference sequence). Trimming pared 0 bases from V and 5 bases from J, leaving 15 bases between. The CDR3 is made up of 15 amino acids. The CDR3 spells CASSLEGQGRHEQYF. CDR3 coding DNA: TGTGCCAGCAGCTTGGAAGGGCAGGGAAGGCACGAGCAGTACTTC.

In nucleotides, the CDR3 is TGTGCCAGCAGCCCCAGACAGGGGAACGCAGATACGCAGTATTTT. Encoded protein: CASSPRQGNADTQYF. The rearrangement links TRBV7-2 to TRBJ2-3; 8 bases agree with TRBD1. The CDR3 spans 15 residues. CDR1 is SGHTA and CDR2 is FQGNSA in the germline V gene. V lost 5 bases, J lost 4 bases, and 8 bases stayed unmatched. Full variable domain (missing parts from reference TRBV7-2 and TRBJ2-3): GAGVSQSPSNKVTEKGKDVELRCDPISGHTALYWYRQSLGQGLEFLIYFQGNSAPDKSGLPSDRFSAERTGGSVSTLTIQRTQQEDSAVYLCASSPRQGNADTQYFGPGTRLTVL.

V gene TRBV19 combines with J gene TRBJ2-7; 8 bases fit TRBD1. Germline lookup yields CDR1 LNHDA and CDR2 SQIVND (reference sequence). The CDR3 covers 15 residues. V shed 6 bases, J shed 7 bases, and the junction held 14 bases outside the gene matches. CDR3 sequence: CASSPLGTGSGEQYF. As DNA, the CDR3 is TGTGCCAGTAGCCCCCTAGGGACAGGCTCGGGTGAGCAGTACTTC.

The V call is TRBV7-2, the J call TRBJ2-7, with D perhaps TRBD1 (5 bases). V was shortened by 5 bases and J by 3 bases, with 26 bases between the two germline ends. This CDR3 comprises 18 residues. Germline V lookup: CDR1 SGHTA, CDR2 FQGNSA. CDR3 in DNA: TGTGCCAGCAGCCTCAGCCCCCCTATTACAGGAAACCTCTACGAGCAGTACTTC. Translating it yields CASSLSPPITGNLYEQYF.

The chain recombines TRBV6-4 with TRBJ2-3, with unresolved D. Germline V gene lookup returns CDR1 MRHNA and CDR2 SNTAGT. CDR3 length: 12 residues. With 3 bases removed from V and 6 bases from J, the gap between germline ends came to 7 bases. CDR3 sequence (DNA): TGTGCCAGCAGTGAGATCGGGGATACGCAGTATTTT. This encodes CASSEIGDTQYF.

This sequence joins TRBV10-3 and TRBJ2-3; D might be TRBD1 (5 bases). The germline gives CDR1 ENHRY, CDR2 SYGVKD. This CDR3 has 12 amino acids. Deletions cut 10 bases from V and 0 bases from J, with 8 bases between. CDR3 nucleotides: TGTGCCACGCAGGGTAGCACAGATACGCAGTATTTT. This codes for CATQGSTDTQYF.

J is TRBJ2-4 and V is TRBV10-3; D might be TRBD1 (5 bases). The CDR3 has 17 amino acids. V dropped 0 bases and J dropped 1 base, with 13 bases sitting between them. CDR1 is ENHRY, CDR2 SYGVKD, per germline. CDR3 in DNA: TGTGCCATCAGTGAGTCTATTTCAGGGTCCGCCAAAAACATTCAGTACTTC. Translating it yields CAISESISGSAKNIQYF.

This clone is large by share. The gene calls are TRBV28 and TRBJ2-1; 10 bases line up with TRBD1. The germline gives CDR1 MDHEN, CDR2 SYDVKM. J gave up 3 bases and V 0 bases, and 5 bases lay outside the gene matches. CDR3 length: 17 residues. The chain's CDR3 is CASSLWSGTGDYNEQFF. In nucleotides, the CDR3 is TGTGCCAGCAGTTTATGGTCCGGGACAGGGGACTACAATGAGCAGTTCTTC.